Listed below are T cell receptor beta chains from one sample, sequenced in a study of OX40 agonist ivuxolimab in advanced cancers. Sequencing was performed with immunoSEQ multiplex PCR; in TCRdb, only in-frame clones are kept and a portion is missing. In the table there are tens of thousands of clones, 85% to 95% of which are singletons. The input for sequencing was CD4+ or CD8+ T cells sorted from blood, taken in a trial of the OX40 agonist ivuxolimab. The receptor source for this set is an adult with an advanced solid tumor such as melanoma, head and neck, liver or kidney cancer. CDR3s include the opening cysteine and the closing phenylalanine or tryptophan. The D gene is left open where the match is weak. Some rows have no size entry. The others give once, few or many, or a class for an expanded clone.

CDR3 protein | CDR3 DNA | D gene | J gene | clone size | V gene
CASSLGNTIYF | TGTGCCAGCAGCTTGGGAAACACCATATATTTT | . | TRBJ1-3 | . | TRBV7-9
CASSEEGWYEQFF | TGTGCCAGCAGTGAGGAGGGCTGGTATGAGCAGTTCTTC | . | TRBJ2-1 | . | TRBV2
CASSKDRPSYEQYF | TGTGCCAGCAGCAAAGATCGCCCCTCCTACGAGCAGTACTTC | . | TRBJ2-7 | . | TRBV21-1
CASSPDFGGGNTGELFF | TGCGCCAGCAGCCCAGACTTCGGGGGAGGGAACACCGGGGAGCTGTTTTTT | . | TRBJ2-2 | . | TRBV4-3
CASSSGGEQFF | . | . | TRBJ2-1 | . | TRBV19
CASSFYAGGSYEQYF | TGTGCCAGCAGTTTTTACGCGGGAGGAAGCTACGAGCAGTACTTC | TRBD2 | TRBJ2-7 | . | TRBV28
CASSLQGASGNTIYF | TGTGCCAGCAGCCTCCAGGGGGCCTCTGGAAACACCATATATTTT | TRBD1 | TRBJ1-3 | . | TRBV5-6
CASSPYATGSYGYTF | TGTGCCAGCAGCCCCTACGCGACAGGGAGCTATGGCTACACCTTC | TRBD1 | TRBJ1-2 | . | TRBV7-2
CASSIELAGFYLNEQFF | TGTGCCAGTAGTATTGAACTAGCGGGCTTCTACCTCAATGAGCAGTTCTTC | TRBD2 | TRBJ2-1 | . | TRBV19
CASSQVSRDTQYF | TGTGCCAGCAGCCAAGTATCCCGGGATACGCAGTATTTT | . | TRBJ2-3 | . | TRBV6-5
CASSHGQAEAFF | TGTGCCTCGTCCCACGGCCAGGCCGAAGCTTTCTTT | . | TRBJ1-1 | . | TRBV28
CASSELGTNYGYTF | TGTGCCAGCAGTGAATTGGGAACTAACTATGGCTACACCTTC | . | TRBJ1-2 | . | TRBV2
CASSYLGAETQYF | TGTGCCAGCAGTTACTTGGGCGCAGAGACCCAGTACTTC | . | TRBJ2-5 | . | TRBV6-5
CASSTLLAGGADTQYF | TGTGCCAGTAGTACCCTACTAGCGGGAGGGGCAGATACGCAGTATTTT | TRBD2 | TRBJ2-3 | . | TRBV19
CATPRDNTGELFF | TGTGCCACCCCCAGGGACAACACCGGGGAGCTGTTTTTT | . | TRBJ2-2 | . | TRBV15
CASSDPSSDEQYF | TGTGCCAGCAGTGACCCTTCTAGCGACGAGCAGTACTTC | . | TRBJ2-7 | once | TRBV2
CASSVALAGDRTYNEQFF | TGTGCCAGCAGCGTAGCCCTAGCGGGAGACAGGACCTACAATGAGCAGTTCTTC | TRBD2 | TRBJ2-1 | . | TRBV9
CASSLAGGPYEQYF | TGTGCCAGCAGTTTAGCGGGAGGACCCTACGAGCAGTACTTC | TRBD2 | TRBJ2-7 | . | TRBV27
CASSLQIAGDDNEQFF | TGTGCCAGCAGCCTTCAGATAGCGGGAGACGACAATGAGCAGTTCTTC | TRBD2 | TRBJ2-1 | . | TRBV13
CASSAPLQRSGNTIYF | TGTGCCAGCAGCGCCCCTCTACAGCGCTCTGGAAACACCATATATTTT | . | TRBJ1-3 | . | TRBV9
CASSPRSLGLAGSDTQYF | TGTGCCAGCAGCCCCCGGTCCCTGGGACTAGCGGGATCAGATACGCAGTATTTT | TRBD2 | TRBJ2-3 | . | TRBV9
CASSYRRERLNEQFF | TGTGCCAGCAGTTACCGGCGGGAGAGGTTGAATGAGCAGTTCTTC | TRBD2 | TRBJ2-1 | . | TRBV6-5
CARSLGLAGTNEQFF | TGTGCCAGAAGTTTGGGACTAGCGGGAACAAATGAGCAGTTCTTC | TRBD2 | TRBJ2-1 | . | TRBV5-3
CASSLEQYYGYTF | TGTGCCAGCAGCTTAGAACAGTACTATGGCTACACCTTC | . | TRBJ1-2 | few | TRBV11-1
CASSPGRGSNYGYTF | TGTGCCAGCAGTCCTGGTAGGGGATCTAACTATGGCTACACCTTC | . | TRBJ1-2 | . | TRBV28
CASSGNSASFYNEQFF | TGTGCCAGCAGCGGGAATAGCGCGTCATTCTACAATGAGCAGTTCTTC | . | TRBJ2-1 | . | TRBV7-8
CASSVRAYEQYF | TGTGCCAGCAGCGTACGAGCCTACGAGCAGTACTTC | . | TRBJ2-7 | . | TRBV28
CASTVLGAGGETQYF | TGTGCCAGTACCGTCCTGGGAGCGGGAGGAGAGACCCAGTACTTC | TRBD2 | TRBJ2-5 | . | TRBV19
CASSSWGGDTQYF | TGTGCCAGCAGCTCCTGGGGAGGGGATACGCAGTATTTT | TRBD2 | TRBJ2-3 | . | TRBV9
CASDRDAVFAFF | TGTGCCAGCGACAGGGATGCCGTGTTTGCTTTCTTT | TRBD1 | TRBJ1-1 | . | TRBV6-5
CASSPILATGELFF | TGTGCCAGCAGCCCGATCCTAGCGACCGGGGAGCTGTTTTTT | . | TRBJ2-2 | . | TRBV28
CASSPGAGELFF | TGTGCCAGCAGCCCGGGGGCCGGGGAGCTGTTTTTT | . | TRBJ2-2 | . | TRBV7-3
CASSPSTVRGVYEQYF | TGCGCCAGCAGCCCGTCGACAGTTAGGGGGGTTTACGAGCAGTACTTC | . | TRBJ2-7 | . | TRBV4-1